This T cell receptor (beta chain) was identified in a study of T cell changes during pregnancy in multiple sclerosis. Data came from immunoSEQ multiplex PCR; TCRdb stores just in-frame clones and leaves some out. The sample shows 84,000 or so clones, approximately 94% of them seen only once. The germline CDR1 and CDR2 sequences are PRHDT and FYEKMQ (reference sequence). Trimming removed 5 bases from V and 0 bases from J, with 11 bases in between. The length of the CDR3 is 16 residues. J is TRBJ1-6 and V is TRBV13; tentative D call: TRBD1 (6 bases). The source of this sequence is a female donor with multiple sclerosis, enrolled in a pregnancy study. The specimen comprised peripheral blood, sampled in the third trimester of pregnancy. The CDR3 nucleotides read TGTGCCAGCAGCGTACAGGGTAGCTCCTATAATTCACCCCTCCACTTT. Its protein is CASSVQGSSYNSPLHF.